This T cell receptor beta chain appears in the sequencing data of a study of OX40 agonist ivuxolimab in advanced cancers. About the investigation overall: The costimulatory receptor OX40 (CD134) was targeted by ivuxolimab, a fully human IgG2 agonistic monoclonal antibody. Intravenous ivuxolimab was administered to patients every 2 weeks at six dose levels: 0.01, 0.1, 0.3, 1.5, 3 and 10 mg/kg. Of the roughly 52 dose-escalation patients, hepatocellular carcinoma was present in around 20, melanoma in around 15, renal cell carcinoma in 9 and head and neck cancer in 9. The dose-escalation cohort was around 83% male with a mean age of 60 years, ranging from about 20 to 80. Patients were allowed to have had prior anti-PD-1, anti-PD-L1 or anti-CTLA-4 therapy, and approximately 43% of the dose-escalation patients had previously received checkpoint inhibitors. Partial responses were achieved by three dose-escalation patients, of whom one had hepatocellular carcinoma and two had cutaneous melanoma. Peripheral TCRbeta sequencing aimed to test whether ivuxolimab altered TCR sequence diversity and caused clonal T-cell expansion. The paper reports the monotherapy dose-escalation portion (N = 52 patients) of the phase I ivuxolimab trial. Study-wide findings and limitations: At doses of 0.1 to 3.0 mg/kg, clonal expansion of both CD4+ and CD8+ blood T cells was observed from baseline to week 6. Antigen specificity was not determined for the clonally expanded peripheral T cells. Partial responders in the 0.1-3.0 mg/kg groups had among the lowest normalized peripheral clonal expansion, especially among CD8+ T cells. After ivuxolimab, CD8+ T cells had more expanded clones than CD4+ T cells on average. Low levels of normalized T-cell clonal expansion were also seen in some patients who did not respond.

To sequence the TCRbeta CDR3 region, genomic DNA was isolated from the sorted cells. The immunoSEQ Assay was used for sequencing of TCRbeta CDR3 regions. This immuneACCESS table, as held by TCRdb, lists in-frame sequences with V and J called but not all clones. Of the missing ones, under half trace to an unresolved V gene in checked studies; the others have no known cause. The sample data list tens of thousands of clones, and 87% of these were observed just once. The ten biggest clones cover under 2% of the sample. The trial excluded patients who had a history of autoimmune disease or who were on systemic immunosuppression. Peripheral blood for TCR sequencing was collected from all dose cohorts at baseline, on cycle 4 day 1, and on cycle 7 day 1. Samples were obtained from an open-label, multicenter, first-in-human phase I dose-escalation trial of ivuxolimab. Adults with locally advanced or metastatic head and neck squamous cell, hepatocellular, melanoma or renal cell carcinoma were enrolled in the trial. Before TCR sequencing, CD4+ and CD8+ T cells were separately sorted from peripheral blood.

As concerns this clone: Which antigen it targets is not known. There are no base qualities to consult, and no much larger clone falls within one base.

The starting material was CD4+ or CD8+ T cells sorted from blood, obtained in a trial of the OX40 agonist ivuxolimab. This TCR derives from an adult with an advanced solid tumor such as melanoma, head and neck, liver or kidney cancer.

The CDR3 here reads CASSSFRASGSRGEQYF. The DNA reads as follows: TGTGCCAGCAGCTCGTTCCGGGCTAGCGGGAGTCGGGGTGAGCAGTACTTC. This chain is built from TRBV14 and TRBJ2-7, with TRBD2 identical over 10 junction bases. V has 5 bases trimmed and J has 7 bases trimmed; junction bases matching no gene number 17. Counted from cysteine to phenylalanine, this CDR3 has 17 amino acids. The DNA shown is the 51-base CDR3, in frame from base 1. CDR1 and CDR2 are read off the germline V gene as SGHDN and FVKESK.